The T cell receptor (beta chain) described here comes from a study of T cells in Graves' hyperthyroidism and ophthalmopathy. This clonotype appeared many times. Amplified regions were TCR beta CDR3 sequences from RNA transcripts. HTBI primers were used for first-round RT-PCR of the TCR CDR3. One entry per CDR3 protein results from TCRdb running MiXCR on the multiplex PCR reads. The sample yields fewer than 450,000 distinct CDR3 sequences, approximately 18% seen once. V lost 1 base to trimming and J lost 3 bases; unmatched junction nucleotides: 1. Germline V lookup: CDR1 SNHLY, CDR2 FYNNEI. The CDR3 covers 14 residues.

This clonotype was obtained from a woman in her 30s with Graves' hyperthyroidism that later progressed to Graves' ophthalmopathy. Sequencing used blood. The V call is TRBV2, the J call TRBJ2-7; 9 bases are shared with TRBD2. Here the CDR3 DNA reads TGTGCCAGCAGTGAAGGCGGGAGGGGCTACGAGCAGTACTTC. It codes for CASSEGGRGYEQYF.